Presented here are 28 T cell receptor beta chains from one specimen sequenced in a study of blood T cells in healthy people across ages (dated by TCRdb to 2015 to 2017). Preparation of the library involved 5' RACE. The data were produced on an Illumina HiSeq 2500. A second PCR of about 7 to 12 cycles was run with a J-beta primer mix and a sample-barcoded 5' primer. TCRdb passed the public sequencing reads through fastp at Q25 and MiXCR, retaining productive beta sequences. Rows with one shared CDR3 protein collapse into an entry with the most common genes and DNA. Across this sample there are some 1.6 million distinct CDR3 sequences, with almost 35% seen only once. The ten top clones hold roughly 12% of the sample. Material: blood. Receptors originate from a woman in her 30s in good health.

This clonotype was observed a few times. V and J are TRBV6-2 or TRBV6-3 and TRBJ2-7; the D gene is possibly TRBD2 (6 bases). Germline V gene sequence: CDR1 MNHEY, CDR2 SVGEGT. CDR3 length: 12 amino acids. The ends were cut back, 8 bases at V and 5 bases at J, with 13 bases in the middle. CDR3 loop: CASGGSPHEQYF. The CDR3 region has the DNA TGTGCCAGCGGGGGGAGCCCTCACGAGCAGTACTTC.

The rearrangement joins TRBV4-1 to TRBJ1-2; possibly TRBD1 for D (5 bases). Germline-derived CDR1 and CDR2 are MGHRA and YSYEKL. The CDR3 runs 15 residues. Trimming pared 4 bases from V and 2 bases from J, leaving 14 bases between. The CDR3 sequence is CASSRGGANNYGYTF. Written as DNA, the CDR3 is TGCGCCAGCAGCCGGGGAGGGGCGAACAACTATGGCTACACCTTC.

The chain has TRBV11-2 and TRBJ2-3; perhaps D is TRBD1 or TRBD2 (5 bases each). CDR1 and CDR2 from the germline V gene are SGHAT and FQNNGV. This CDR3 region has 16 residues. The V and J ends lost 3 bases and 0 bases respectively, with 13 bases between them. The CDR3 DNA reads as TGTGCCAGCAGCTTGACAGCCCTAGCTAGCACAGATACGCAGTATTTT. Its protein is CASSLTALASTDTQYF.

V gene TRBV7-9 combines with J gene TRBJ2-6, with a tentative D call TRBD2 (6 bases). The V gene lost 1 base and the J gene lost 0 bases, with 10 bases spanning the gap. The CDR3 is 17 residues long. Germline V gene data show CDR1 as SEHNR and CDR2 as FQNEAQ (reference sequence). This CDR3 is CASSLVEGYSGANVLTF. The CDR3 DNA reads as TGTGCCAGCAGCTTAGTGGAGGGTTACTCTGGGGCCAACGTCCTGACTTTC.

This clonotype was found a few times. The rearrangement links TRBV9 to TRBJ1-1, with a tentative D call TRBD1 (5 bases). Germline V CDR1 and CDR2: SGDLS, YYNGEE. This CDR3 spans 13 amino acids. Trimming shortened V by 0 bases and J by 10 bases, and 13 bases separated the two germline ends. This chain's CDR3 is CASSVDGATRAFF. CDR3 sequence (DNA): TGTGCCAGCAGCGTAGATGGGGCTACGCGAGCTTTCTTT. Variable domain in full (rest from reference TRBV9 and TRBJ1-1): DSGVTQTPKHLITATGQRVTLRCSPRSGDLSVYWYQQSLDQGLQFLIQYYNGEERAKGNILERFSAQQFPDLHSELNLSSLELGDSALYFCASSVDGATRAFFGQGTRLTVV.

The rearrangement links TRBV20-1 to TRBJ1-1; possible D gene TRBD1, 5 bases. Germline-derived CDR1 and CDR2 are DFQATT and SNEGSKA (reference sequence). This CDR3 is built from 13 residues. The V gene lost 0 bases and the J gene lost 6 bases, with 11 bases spanning the gap. CDR3 nucleotides: TGCAGTGCTAGAGATCTCCGGGGCGCTGAAGCTTTCTTT. This translates into CSARDLRGAEAFF.

A few counts support this clonotype. The junction and the germline gene differ at one end; a read error may be behind it. The chain recombines TRBV7-3 with TRBJ2-3, with TRBD2 identical over 9 bases. The CDR3 extends over 15 amino acids. CDR1 is SGHTA, CDR2 FQGTGA, per germline. CDR3 region: CASSPSGADTDTQYF. The CDR3 region has the DNA TGTGCTAGCAGCCCTAGCGGGGCGGACACAGATACGCAGTATTTT.

There are a few counts of this clonotype. The V and J genes are TRBV7-3 and TRBJ1-1; D may be TRBD1 (5 bases). Between the trimmed V and J ends, which lost 5 bases and 0 bases, there was a span of 22 bases. This CDR3 region has 18 residues. From germline, CDR1 is SGHTA and CDR2 FQGTGA. CDR3 nucleotide sequence: TGTGCCAGCAGCCGAACGGGAGGGGAGCCACCTATGAACACTGAAGCTTTCTTT. Translating gives CASSRTGGEPPMNTEAFF.

The V call is TRBV7-2, the J call TRBJ2-3; TRBD2 is a possible D gene (6 bases). V shed 3 bases and J shed 4 bases, with 23 bases lying between them. The germline CDR1 and CDR2 sequences are SGHTA and FQGNSA. This CDR3 contains 18 residues. The CDR3 DNA reads TGTGCCAGCAGCTTTCCACAGGCGGCGACTAGGGCATCAGATACGCAGTATTTT. Its translation: CASSFPQAATRASDTQYF. The full variable domain, its missing parts supplied by reference TRBV7-2 and TRBJ2-3, is GAGVSQSPSNKVTEKGKDVELRCDPISGHTALYWYRQSLGQGLEFLIYFQGNSAPDKSGLPSDRFSAERTGGSVSTLTIQRTQQEDSAVYLCASSFPQAATRASDTQYFGPGTRLTVL.

The gene calls are TRBV30 and TRBJ2-3; 7 nucleotides match TRBD2. This CDR3 spans 17 amino acids. Trimming removed 0 bases from V and 6 bases from J; junction bases left unmatched: 15. Germline V lookup: CDR1 GTSNPN, CDR2 SVGIG (reference sequence). The CDR3 protein is CAWSVKVGRGRMDTQYF. The CDR3 region has the DNA TGTGCCTGGAGTGTAAAGGTGGGGAGGGGACGAATGGATACGCAGTATTTT.

The chain is built from TRBV7-6 and TRBJ2-5; 12 bases align to TRBD2. The J call is uncertain, as TRBJ2-7 better fits the DNA end. Germline lookup yields CDR1 SGHVS and CDR2 FNYEAQ. CDR3 size: 15 residues. This CDR3 reads CASSLELAGGDEQYF. CDR3 nucleotide sequence: TGTGCCAGCAGCTTAGAACTAGCGGGAGGAGACGAGCAGTACTTC.

As for this clonotype: Compared with germline, one end of the junction differs, possibly owing to a read error. The V and J genes are TRBV27 and TRBJ2-1; 15 bases are a match to TRBD2. This CDR3 contains 16 residues. Germline V gene data show CDR1 as MNHEY and CDR2 as SMNVEV (reference sequence). Here the CDR3 reads CAGSPGTSGRRNEQFF. For the CDR3, the DNA is TGTGCCGGCAGTCCCGGGACTAGCGGGAGGCGTAATGAGCAGTTCTTC.

V is TRBV20-1 and J is TRBJ1-1; D gene unclear. Germline V lookup: CDR1 DFQATT, CDR2 SNEGSKA (reference sequence). Between the trimmed V and J ends, which lost 3 bases and 2 bases, there was a span of 7 bases. There are 12 residues in the CDR3. CDR3: CSASVGNTEAFF. Written as DNA, the CDR3 is TGCAGTGCTAGTGTCGGAAACACTGAAGCTTTCTTT.

Concerning this clonotype: A read error may account for a junction end that differs from germline. This chain connects TRBV7-3 to TRBJ2-5, with TRBD2 matching 9 bases. This CDR3 is 15 amino acids long. Germline CDR1 SGHTA, CDR2 FQGTGA. The CDR3 here is CASSLAGGPQETRYF. The DNA of the CDR3 is TGTGCCAGCAGCTTAGCGGGGGGGCCCCAAGAGACCCGGTACTTC.

This chain links TRBV5-6 with TRBJ2-5, with 10 nucleotides matching TRBD1. The V segment lost 2 bases and the J segment 2 bases; nucleotides outside the gene matches: 6. The CDR3 covers 16 residues. Germline values: CDR1 SGHDT, CDR2 YYEEEE. The CDR3 region has the DNA TGTGCCAGCAGCTTCGGGACAGGGGTTAATCAAGAGACCCAGTACTTC. Translated, it gives CASSFGTGVNQETQYF. The full variable domain, rest sourced from reference TRBV5-6 and TRBJ2-5, is DAGVTQSPTHLIKTRGQQVTLRCSPKSGHDTVSWYQQALGQGPQFIFQYYEEEERQRGNFPDRFSGHQFPNYSSELNVNALLLGDSALYLCASSFGTGVNQETQYFGPGTRLLVL.

The rearrangement uses TRBV3-1 and TRBJ1-5; TRBD1 is a possible D gene (5 bases). CDR3 length: 19 amino acids. Germline V gene lookup returns CDR1 LGHDT and CDR2 YNNKEL (reference sequence). The V and J ends lost 0 bases and 2 bases respectively, with 20 bases between them. The CDR3 DNA reads as TGTGCCAGCAGCCAAGAGCCCCAGGGAATGGGAATGGGCAATCAGCCCCAGCATTTT. Translation gives CASSQEPQGMGMGNQPQHF.

This clonotype was counted at least ten times. V is TRBV10-3 and J is TRBJ2-7, with TRBD2 matching 8 bases. The CDR3 extends over 16 amino acids. CDR1 ENHRY and CDR2 SYGVKD come from the germline V gene. The V segment lost 3 bases and the J segment 0 bases; nucleotides outside the gene matches: 7. In DNA form, the CDR3 reads TGTGCCATCAGTGACCCGGGGGGGCCAAACTCCTACGAGCAGTACTTC. Translating gives CAISDPGGPNSYEQYF.

This clonotype turned up a few times. This rearrangement joins TRBV10-3 to TRBJ2-3; 7 bases line up with TRBD2. CDR3 length: 13 amino acids. The ends lost 9 bases at V and 2 bases at J; junction bases unmatched: 5. Germline CDR1 and CDR2: ENHRY and SYGVKD. CDR3 sequence: CAITSASTDTQYF. CDR3 nucleotides: TGTGCCATTACTAGCGCGTCCACAGATACGCAGTATTTT.

This clonotype was counted a single time. A junction end diverges from the germline sequence, so it may reflect a read error. V gene TRBV12-3 or TRBV12-4 combines with J gene TRBJ2-3; TRBD1 or TRBD2 may be the D gene (7 bases each). The CDR3 is 16 residues long. This CDR3 reads CASSLRQGGSTDTQCF. The CDR3 nucleotides are TGTGCCAGCAGTTTAAGACAGGGAGGGAGCACAGATACGCAGTGTTTT.

There are a few counts of this clonotype. V usage is TRBV5-1 and J usage is TRBJ2-3, with D possibly being TRBD2 (5 bases). The V end was cut by 2 bases, the J end by 2 bases, with 12 bases between. The CDR3 is made up of 15 amino acids. Germline V CDR1 and CDR2: SGHRS, YFSETQ. The CDR3 loop is CASSLRPGYTDTQYF. CDR3 coding DNA: TGCGCCAGCAGCTTACGGCCGGGATACACAGATACGCAGTATTTT.

About this clonotype itself: Germline is not matched at one junction end, which may reflect a read error. The gene calls are TRBV15 and TRBJ2-7; 7 bases are shared with TRBD1. Germline V CDR1 and CDR2: LNHNV, YYDKDF (reference sequence). There are 16 residues in the CDR3. CDR3 residues: CVTSRNLDRVSNEQYF. Here the CDR3 DNA reads TGTGTCACCAGCAGAAACCTCGACAGGGTTAGCAACGAGCAGTACTTC.

This clonotype came up a few times. The CDR3 sequence is CASSLAPGGRKAYEQYF. The CDR3 DNA sequence: TGTGCCAGCAGCTTAGCGCCTGGGGGGCGCAAAGCCTACGAGCAGTACTTC. The rearrangement joins TRBV7-9 to TRBJ2-7, with D perhaps assigned TRBD1 or TRBD2 (6 bases each). Trimming removed 0 bases at V and 2 bases at J, with 17 bases between. Germline V gene data show CDR1 as SEHNR and CDR2 as FQNEAQ (reference sequence). The CDR3 extends over 17 amino acids.

This clonotype has just one count. The chain is built from TRBV7-3 and TRBJ1-1; the match to TRBD1 covers 7 bases. The CDR3 is 15 amino acids. After removal of 2 bases from V and 5 bases from J, the junction contained 8 bases not matched to a gene. Germline loops: CDR1 SGHTA, CDR2 FQGTGA. CDR3 loop: CASSLLDRVETEAFF. Written as DNA, the CDR3 is TGTGCCAGCAGCTTACTAGACAGGGTTGAGACTGAAGCTTTCTTT.

This chain connects TRBV5-1 to TRBJ2-7; 9 bases match TRBD1. CDR3 length equals 15 residues. The germline V gene has CDR1 SGHRS and CDR2 YFSETQ. V was clipped by 0 bases and J by 1 base; unmatched bases: 2. The CDR3 sequence: CASSLVQGASYEQYF. The CDR3 DNA sequence: TGCGCCAGCAGCTTGGTACAGGGGGCGTCCTACGAGCAGTACTTC.

This clonotype was recorded at least ten times. The chain is built from TRBV29-1 and TRBJ2-5; D ambiguous. There are 12 residues in the CDR3. Looked up from germline, CDR1 is SQVTM and CDR2 is ANQGSEA. V was clipped by 0 bases and J by 4 bases, with 6 bases between them. The CDR3 bases are TGCAGCGTTGAAGAAGTCTCAGAGACCCAGTACTTC. It codes for CSVEEVSETQYF.

This chain uses TRBV5-1 with TRBJ2-6; a weak D match, TRBD1 (5 bases). Between the trimmed V and J ends, which lost 0 bases and 5 bases, there was a span of 12 bases. CDR1 SGHRS and CDR2 YFSETQ come from the germline V gene. The CDR3 extends over 16 amino acids. CDR3 DNA sequence: TGCGCCAGCAGCTTGGCCGACAGTATATGGGCCAACGTCCTGACTTTC. Translating it yields CASSLADSIWANVLTF.

This chain links TRBV30 with TRBJ1-1; D not certain. CDR1 and CDR2 (germline): GTSNPN, SVGIG (reference sequence). The CDR3 is made up of 12 amino acids. V shed 2 bases and J shed 6 bases, with 10 bases lying between them. The CDR3 bases are TGTGCCTGGAGTTCAAAGGGCTCTGAAGCTTTCTTT. This gives the protein CAWSSKGSEAFF.

This clonotype was seen only a few times. V gene TRBV10-3 combines with J gene TRBJ1-5; TRBD1 might be the D (6 bases). The V and J ends lost 8 bases and 2 bases respectively, with 16 bases between them. CDR3 length: 15 residues. From germline, CDR1 is ENHRY and CDR2 SYGVKD. For the CDR3, the DNA is TGTGCCATCGCAGCCGGGGGGGCGGGCAATCAGCCCCAGCATTTT. Translating it yields CAIAAGGAGNQPQHF.